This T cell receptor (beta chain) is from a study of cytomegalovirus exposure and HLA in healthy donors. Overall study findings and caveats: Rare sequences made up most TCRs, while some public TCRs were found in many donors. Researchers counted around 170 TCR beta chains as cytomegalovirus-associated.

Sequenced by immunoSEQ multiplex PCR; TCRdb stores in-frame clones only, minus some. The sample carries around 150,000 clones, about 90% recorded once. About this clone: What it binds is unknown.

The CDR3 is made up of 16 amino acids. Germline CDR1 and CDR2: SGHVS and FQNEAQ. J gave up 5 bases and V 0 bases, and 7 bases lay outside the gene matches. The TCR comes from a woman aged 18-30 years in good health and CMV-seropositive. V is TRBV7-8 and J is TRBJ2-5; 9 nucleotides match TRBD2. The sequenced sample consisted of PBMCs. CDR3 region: CASSLARGRAVETQYF. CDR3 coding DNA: TGTGCCAGCAGCTTAGCGCGCGGGAGGGCCGTGGAGACCCAGTACTTC.